Ten or more counts support the clone carrying this TCR beta chain. The data belong to a study of human T cells and chemical hapten exposure. Individual cDNA molecules had unique molecular identifiers attached to them by the library. TCRdb re-called the RACE reads through MiXCR, storing one row per CDR3 protein. Here the sample spans around 300,000 distinct CDR3 sequences, around 5% being singletons. V was trimmed by 6 bases and J by 4 bases, leaving 10 bases between them. Germline CDR1 and CDR2: KGHSH and LQKENI. CDR3 size: 14 residues. Indicated time point: pre-sensitization, week 0. The treatment was: therapeutic diphenylcyclopropenone sensitization with weekly scalp DPC. Donors, patients with alopecia ranging from 18 to 70 years old and judged suitable for DPC, provided samples.

This TCR was recovered from a woman younger than 35 with alopecia areata. Some clones in this sample may be carry-over from other donors' samples. The sequencing here drew on whole blood, taken in connection with sensitization to the hapten diphenylcyclopropenone (DPC). The chain is built from TRBV18 and TRBJ1-6; no firm D call. The CDR3 is CASSPNEYNSPLHF. CDR3 nucleotide sequence: TGTGCCAGCTCCCCGAACGAATATAATTCACCCCTCCACTTT.